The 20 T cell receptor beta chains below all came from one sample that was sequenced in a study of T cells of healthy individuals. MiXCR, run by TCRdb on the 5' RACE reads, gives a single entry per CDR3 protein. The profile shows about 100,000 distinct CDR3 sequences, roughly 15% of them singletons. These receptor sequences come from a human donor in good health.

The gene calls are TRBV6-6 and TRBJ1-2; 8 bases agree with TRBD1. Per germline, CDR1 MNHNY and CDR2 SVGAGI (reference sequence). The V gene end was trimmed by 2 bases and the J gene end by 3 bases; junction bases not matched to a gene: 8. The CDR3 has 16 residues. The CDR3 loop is CASSYPRQGRDYGYTF. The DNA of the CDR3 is TGTGCCAGCAGTTACCCTCGACAGGGGAGGGACTATGGCTACACCTTC.

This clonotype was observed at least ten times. The CDR3: CASSEGITEAFF. The DNA of the CDR3 is TGTGCCAGCAGCGAGGGGATCACTGAAGCTTTCTTT. This chain links TRBV7-9 with TRBJ1-1; tentatively, D is TRBD1 (5 bases). In germline, CDR1 is SEHNR, CDR2 FQNEAQ (reference sequence). Trimming removed 5 bases from V and 4 bases from J, with 8 bases in between. The CDR3 totals 12 residues.

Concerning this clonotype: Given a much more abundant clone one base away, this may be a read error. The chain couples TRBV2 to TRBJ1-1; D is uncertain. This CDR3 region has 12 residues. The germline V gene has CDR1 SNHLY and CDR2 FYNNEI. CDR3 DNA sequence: TGTGTCAGCAACAGAGTGGCCACTGAAGCTTTCTTT. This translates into CVSNRVATEAFF.

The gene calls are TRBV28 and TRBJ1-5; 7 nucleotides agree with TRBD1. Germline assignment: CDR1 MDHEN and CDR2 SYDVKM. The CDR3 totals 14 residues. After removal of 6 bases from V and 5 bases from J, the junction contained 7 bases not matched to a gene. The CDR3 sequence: CASSQDRVYQPQHF. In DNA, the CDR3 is TGTGCCAGCAGCCAAGACAGGGTATATCAGCCCCAGCATTTT. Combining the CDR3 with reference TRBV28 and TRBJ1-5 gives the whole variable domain DVKVTQSSRYLVKRTGEKVFLECVQDMDHENMFWYRQDPGLGLRLIYFSYDVKMKEKGDIPEGYSVSREKKERFSLILESASTNQTSMYLCASSQDRVYQPQHFGDGTRLSIL.

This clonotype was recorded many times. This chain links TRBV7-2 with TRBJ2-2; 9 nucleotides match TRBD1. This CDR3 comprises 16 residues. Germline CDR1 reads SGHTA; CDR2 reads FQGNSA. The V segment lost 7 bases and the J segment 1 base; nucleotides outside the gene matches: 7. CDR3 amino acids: CASIRGTGKNTGELFF. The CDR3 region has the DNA TGTGCCAGCATCCGCGGGACAGGGAAGAACACCGGGGAGCTGTTTTTT.

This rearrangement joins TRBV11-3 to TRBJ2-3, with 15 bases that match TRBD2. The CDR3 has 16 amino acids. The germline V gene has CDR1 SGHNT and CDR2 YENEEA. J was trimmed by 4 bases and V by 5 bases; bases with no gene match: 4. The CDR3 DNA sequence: TGTGCCAGCAGCGCCGGGACTAGCGGGAGGTCAGATACGCAGTATTTT. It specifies CASSAGTSGRSDTQYF.

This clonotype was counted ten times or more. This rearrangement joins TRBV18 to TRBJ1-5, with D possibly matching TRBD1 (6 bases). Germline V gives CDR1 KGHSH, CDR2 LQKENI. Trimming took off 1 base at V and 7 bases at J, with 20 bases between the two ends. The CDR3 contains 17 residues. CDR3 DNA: TGTGCCAGCTCACCACGGGTTTCCCAATCTCAGGGGCAGCCCCAGCATTTT. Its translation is CASSPRVSQSQGQPQHF.

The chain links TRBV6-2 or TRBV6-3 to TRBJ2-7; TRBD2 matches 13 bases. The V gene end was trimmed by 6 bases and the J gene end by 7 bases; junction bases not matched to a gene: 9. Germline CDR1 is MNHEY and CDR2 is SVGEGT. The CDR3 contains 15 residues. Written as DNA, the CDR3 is TGTGCCAGCAGCCACGGACTAGCGGGAGTGCAGGAGCAGTACTTC. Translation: CASSHGLAGVQEQYF.

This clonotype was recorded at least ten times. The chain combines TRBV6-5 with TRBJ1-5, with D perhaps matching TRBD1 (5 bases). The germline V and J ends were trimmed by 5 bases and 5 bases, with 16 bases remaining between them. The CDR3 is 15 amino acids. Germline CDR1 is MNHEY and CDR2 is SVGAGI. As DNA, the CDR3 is TGTGCCAGCAGTCCCGGGACCGTCGAGCATCAGCCCCAGCATTTT. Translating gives CASSPGTVEHQPQHF.

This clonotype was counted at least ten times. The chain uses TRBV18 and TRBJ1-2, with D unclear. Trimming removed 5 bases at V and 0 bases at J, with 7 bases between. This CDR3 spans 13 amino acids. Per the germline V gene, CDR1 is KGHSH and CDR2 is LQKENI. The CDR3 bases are TGTGCCAGCTCATCAGACCCTAACTATGGCTACACCTTC. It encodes CASSSDPNYGYTF. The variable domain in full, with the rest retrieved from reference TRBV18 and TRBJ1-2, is NAGVMQNPRHLVRRRGQEARLRCSPMKGHSHVYWYRQLPEEGLKFMVYLQKENIIDESGMPKERFSAEFPKEGPSILRIQQVVRGDSAAYFCASSSDPNYGYTFGSGTRLTVV.

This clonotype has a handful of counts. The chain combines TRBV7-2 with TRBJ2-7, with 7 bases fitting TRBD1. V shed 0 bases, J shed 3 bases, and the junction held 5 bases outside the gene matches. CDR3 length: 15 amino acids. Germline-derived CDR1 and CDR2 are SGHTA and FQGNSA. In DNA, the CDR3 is TGTGCCAGCAGCTTAGCAGGGGGCTGGGGCTACGAGCAGTACTTC. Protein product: CASSLAGGWGYEQYF.

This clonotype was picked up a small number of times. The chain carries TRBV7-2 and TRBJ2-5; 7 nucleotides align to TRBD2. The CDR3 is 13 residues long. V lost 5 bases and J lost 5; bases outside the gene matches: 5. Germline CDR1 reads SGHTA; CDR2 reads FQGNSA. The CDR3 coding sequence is TGTGCCAGCAGCAGGCGGGAGAGGGAGACCCAGTACTTC. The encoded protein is CASSRRERETQYF.

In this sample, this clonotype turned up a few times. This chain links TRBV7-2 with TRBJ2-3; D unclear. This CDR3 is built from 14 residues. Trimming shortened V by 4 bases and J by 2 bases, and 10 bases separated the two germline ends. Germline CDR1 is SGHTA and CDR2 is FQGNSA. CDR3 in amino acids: CASSSMTTTDTQYF. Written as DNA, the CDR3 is TGTGCCAGCAGCTCGATGACCACCACAGATACGCAGTATTTT.

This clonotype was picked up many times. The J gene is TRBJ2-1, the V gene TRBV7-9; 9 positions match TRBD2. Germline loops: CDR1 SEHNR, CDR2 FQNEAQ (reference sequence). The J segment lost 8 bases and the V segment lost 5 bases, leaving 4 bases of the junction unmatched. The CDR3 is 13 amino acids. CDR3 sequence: CASSPAGGDEQFF. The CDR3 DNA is TGTGCCAGCAGCCCAGCGGGGGGTGATGAGCAGTTCTTC.

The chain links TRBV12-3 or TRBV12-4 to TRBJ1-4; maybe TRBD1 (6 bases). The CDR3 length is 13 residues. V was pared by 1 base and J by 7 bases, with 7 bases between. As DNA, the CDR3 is TGTGCCAGCAGTTTAGTGGACAGTGAAAAACTGTTTTTT. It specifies CASSLVDSEKLFF.

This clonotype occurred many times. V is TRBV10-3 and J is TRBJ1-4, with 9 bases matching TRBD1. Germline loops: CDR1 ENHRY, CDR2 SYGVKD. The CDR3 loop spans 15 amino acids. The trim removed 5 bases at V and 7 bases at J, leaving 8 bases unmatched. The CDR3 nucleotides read TGTGCCATCAGTACTTCACAGGGGGCAAGTGAAAAACTGTTTTTT. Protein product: CAISTSQGASEKLFF.

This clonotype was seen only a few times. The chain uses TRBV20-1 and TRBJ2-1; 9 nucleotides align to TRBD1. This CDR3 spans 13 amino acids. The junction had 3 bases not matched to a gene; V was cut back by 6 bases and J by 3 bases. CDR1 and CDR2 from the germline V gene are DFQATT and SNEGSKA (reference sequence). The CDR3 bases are TGCAGTGCAGAGGGACAGGGCTACAATGAGCAGTTCTTC. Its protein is CSAEGQGYNEQFF.

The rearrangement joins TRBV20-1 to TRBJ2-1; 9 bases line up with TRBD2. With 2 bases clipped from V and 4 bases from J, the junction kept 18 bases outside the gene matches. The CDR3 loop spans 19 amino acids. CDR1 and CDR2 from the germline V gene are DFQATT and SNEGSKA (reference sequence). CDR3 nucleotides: TGCAGTGCTAGACCTGGTACAGCGGGGGGAAATTTTCCTTACAATGAGCAGTTCTTC. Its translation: CSARPGTAGGNFPYNEQFF.

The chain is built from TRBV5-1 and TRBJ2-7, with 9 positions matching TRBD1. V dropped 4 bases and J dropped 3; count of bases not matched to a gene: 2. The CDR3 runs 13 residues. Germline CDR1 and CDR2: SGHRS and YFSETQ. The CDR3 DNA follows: TGCGCCAGCAGCGGGACAGGGTACTACGAGCAGTACTTC. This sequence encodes CASSGTGYYEQYF.

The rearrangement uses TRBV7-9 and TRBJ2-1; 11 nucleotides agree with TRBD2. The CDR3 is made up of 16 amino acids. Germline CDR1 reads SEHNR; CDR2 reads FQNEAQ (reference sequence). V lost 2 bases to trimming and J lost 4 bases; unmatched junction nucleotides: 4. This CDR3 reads CASSLTLAGGYNEQFF. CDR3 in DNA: TGTGCCAGCAGCTTAACTCTAGCGGGGGGTTACAATGAGCAGTTCTTC. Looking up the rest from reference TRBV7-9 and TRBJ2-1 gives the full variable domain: DTGVSQNPRHKITKRGQNVTFRCDPISEHNRLYWYRQTLGQGPEFLTYFQNEAQLEKSRLLSDRFSAERPKGSFSTLEIQRTEQGDSAMYLCASSLTLAGGYNEQFFGPGTRLTVL.